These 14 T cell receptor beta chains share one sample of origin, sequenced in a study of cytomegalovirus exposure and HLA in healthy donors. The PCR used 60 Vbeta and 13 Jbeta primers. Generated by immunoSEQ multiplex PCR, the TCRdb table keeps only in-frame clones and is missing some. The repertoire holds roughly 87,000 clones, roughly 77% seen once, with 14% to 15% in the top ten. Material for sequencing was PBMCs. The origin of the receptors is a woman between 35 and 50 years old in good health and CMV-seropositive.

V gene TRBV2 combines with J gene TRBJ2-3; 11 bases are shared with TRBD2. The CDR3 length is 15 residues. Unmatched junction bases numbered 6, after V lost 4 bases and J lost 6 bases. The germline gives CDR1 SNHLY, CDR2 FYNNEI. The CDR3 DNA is TGTGCCAGCAGTGGAACTAGCGGGGGACGGGATACGCAGTATTTT. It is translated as CASSGTSGGRDTQYF. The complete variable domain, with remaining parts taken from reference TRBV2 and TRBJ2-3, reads EPEVTQTPSHQVTQMGQEVILRCVPISNHLYFYWYRQILGQKVEFLVSFYNNEISEKSEIFDDQFSVERPDGSNFTLKIRSTKLEDSAMYFCASSGTSGGRDTQYFGPGTRLTVL.

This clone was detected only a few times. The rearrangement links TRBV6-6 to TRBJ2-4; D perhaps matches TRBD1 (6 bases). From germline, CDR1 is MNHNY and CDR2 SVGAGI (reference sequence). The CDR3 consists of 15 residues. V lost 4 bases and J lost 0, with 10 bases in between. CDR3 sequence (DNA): TGTGCCAGCAGTTCACAGGGCCCAGCCAAAAACATTCAGTACTTC. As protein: CASSSQGPAKNIQYF.

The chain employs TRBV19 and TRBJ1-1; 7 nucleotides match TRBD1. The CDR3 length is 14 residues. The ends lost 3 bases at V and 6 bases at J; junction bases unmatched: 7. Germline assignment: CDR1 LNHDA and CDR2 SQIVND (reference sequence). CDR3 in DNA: TGTGCCAGTAGTATGACAGGGTCCAGGCCTGAAGCTTTCTTT. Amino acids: CASSMTGSRPEAFF.

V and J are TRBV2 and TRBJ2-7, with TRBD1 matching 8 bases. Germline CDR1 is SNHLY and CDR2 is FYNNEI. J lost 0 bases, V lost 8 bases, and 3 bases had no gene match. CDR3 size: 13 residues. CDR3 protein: CASYRGTSYEQYF. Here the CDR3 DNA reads TGTGCCAGCTACAGGGGGACCTCCTACGAGCAGTACTTC. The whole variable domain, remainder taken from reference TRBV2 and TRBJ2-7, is EPEVTQTPSHQVTQMGQEVILRCVPISNHLYFYWYRQILGQKVEFLVSFYNNEISEKSEIFDDQFSVERPDGSNFTLKIRSTKLEDSAMYFCASYRGTSYEQYFGPGTRLTVT.

The CDR3 DNA reads as TGTGCCAGCTCGAACCTTTTCGCGGCAGACTACGAGCAGTACTTC. Translated: CASSNLFAADYEQYF. V usage is TRBV18 and J usage is TRBJ2-7; D gene unclear. The CDR3 consists of 15 residues. V lost 6 bases and J lost 3, with 18 bases in between. Germline loops: CDR1 KGHSH, CDR2 LQKENI.

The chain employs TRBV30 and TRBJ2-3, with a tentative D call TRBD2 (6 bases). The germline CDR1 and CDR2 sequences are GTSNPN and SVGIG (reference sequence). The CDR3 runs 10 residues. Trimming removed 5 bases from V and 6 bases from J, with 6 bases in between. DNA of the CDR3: TGTGCCTGGGGAGGGGATACGCAGTATTTT. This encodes CAWGGDTQYF.

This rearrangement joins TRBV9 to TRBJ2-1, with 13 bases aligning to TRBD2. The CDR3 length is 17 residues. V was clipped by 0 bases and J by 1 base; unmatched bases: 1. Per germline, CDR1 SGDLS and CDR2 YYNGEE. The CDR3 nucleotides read TGTGCCAGCAGCGTAGCGACTAGCGGGAGGTCCTACAATGAGCAGTTCTTC. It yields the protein CASSVATSGRSYNEQFF.

CDR3 sequence (DNA): TGTGCCAGCAGCATTGATGGGACTAGCGGGGCAGATACGCAGTATTTT. It is translated as CASSIDGTSGADTQYF. The V and J genes are TRBV5-5 and TRBJ2-3; 13 bases are a match to TRBD2. Germline V CDR1 and CDR2: SGHKS, YYEKEE (reference sequence). V shed 4 bases and J 4 bases; nucleotides not matched to a gene: 6. The CDR3 loop spans 16 amino acids.

CDR3 DNA sequence: TGTGCCAGCAGTTTCGGACAGGGTGGTTACACCTTC. It translates to CASSFGQGGYTF. The V and J genes are TRBV28 and TRBJ1-2; TRBD1 aligns across 8 bases. From germline, CDR1 is MDHEN and CDR2 SYDVKM. CDR3 size: 12 residues. V was clipped by 3 bases and J by 11 bases; unmatched bases: 5.

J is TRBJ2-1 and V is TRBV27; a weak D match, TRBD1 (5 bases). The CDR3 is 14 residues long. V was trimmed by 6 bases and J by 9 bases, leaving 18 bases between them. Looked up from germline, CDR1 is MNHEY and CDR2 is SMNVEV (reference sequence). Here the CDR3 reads CASSPTSRVVEQFF. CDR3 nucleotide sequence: TGTGCCAGCAGCCCTACCTCCAGGGTCGTTGAGCAGTTCTTC.

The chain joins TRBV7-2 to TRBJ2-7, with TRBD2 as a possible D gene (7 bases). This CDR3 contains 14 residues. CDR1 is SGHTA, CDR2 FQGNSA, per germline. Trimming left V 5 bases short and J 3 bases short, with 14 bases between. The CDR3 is CASSRGAVDYEQYF. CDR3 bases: TGTGCCAGCAGCCGGGGGGCGGTCGACTACGAGCAGTACTTC.

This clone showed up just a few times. The CDR3 DNA reads as TGCAGTGCCCTGGACTCTCCTTACCAGTTCTTC. This sequence encodes CSALDSPYQFF. V is TRBV20-1 and J is TRBJ2-1; D perhaps matches TRBD2 (5 bases). The CDR3 spans 11 residues. Germline CDR1 is DFQATT and CDR2 is SNEGSKA (reference sequence). The V gene lost 6 bases and the J gene lost 13 bases, with 16 bases spanning the gap.

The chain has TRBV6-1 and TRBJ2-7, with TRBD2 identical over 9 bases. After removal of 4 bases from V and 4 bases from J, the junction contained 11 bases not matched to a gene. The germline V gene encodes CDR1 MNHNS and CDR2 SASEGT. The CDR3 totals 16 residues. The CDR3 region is CASSGGGGLALYEQYF. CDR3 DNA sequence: TGTGCCAGCAGTGGCGGGGGGGGACTAGCTCTATACGAGCAGTACTTC.

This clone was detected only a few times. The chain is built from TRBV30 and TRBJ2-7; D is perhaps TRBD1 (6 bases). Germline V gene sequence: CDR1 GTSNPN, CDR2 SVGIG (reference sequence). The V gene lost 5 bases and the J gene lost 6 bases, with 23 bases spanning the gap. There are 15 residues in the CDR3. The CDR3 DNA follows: TGTGCCTGGGCTGGGGGCCAGGGGCGAGGAAGCGAGCAGTACTTC. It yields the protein CAWAGGQGRGSEQYF. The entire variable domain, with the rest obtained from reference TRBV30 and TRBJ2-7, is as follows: SQTIHQWPATLVQPVGSPLSLECTVEGTSNPNLYWYRQAAGRGLQLLFYSVGIGQISSEVPQNLSASRPQDRQFILSSKKLLLSDSGFYLCAWAGGQGRGSEQYFGPGTRLTVT.